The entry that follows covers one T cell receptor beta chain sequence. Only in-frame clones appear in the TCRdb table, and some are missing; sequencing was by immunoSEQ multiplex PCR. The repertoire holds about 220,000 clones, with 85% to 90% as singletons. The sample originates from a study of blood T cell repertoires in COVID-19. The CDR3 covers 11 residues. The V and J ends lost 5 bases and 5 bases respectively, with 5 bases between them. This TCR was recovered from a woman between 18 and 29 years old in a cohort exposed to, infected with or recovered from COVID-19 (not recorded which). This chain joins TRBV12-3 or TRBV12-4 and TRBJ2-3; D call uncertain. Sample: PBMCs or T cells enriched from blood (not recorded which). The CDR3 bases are TGTGCCAGCAGTGAACTAGATACGCAGTATTTT. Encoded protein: CASSELDTQYF.